Following are 32 T cell receptor beta chains from one sample sequenced in a study of cytomegalovirus exposure and HLA in healthy donors. The PCR employed 60 Vbeta primers together with 13 Jbeta primers. Profiled with immunoSEQ multiplex PCR; TCRdb holds only in-frame clones, not every one. This table holds under 250,000 clones, around 79% found once. The sample taken for sequencing was PBMCs. The receptors were gathered from a male donor in good health and CMV-seronegative.

V and J are TRBV9 and TRBJ2-4; 7 bases align to TRBD1. With 4 bases clipped from V and 0 bases from J, the junction kept 13 bases outside the gene matches. From germline, CDR1 is SGDLS and CDR2 YYNGEE. The CDR3 runs to 18 residues. The CDR3 nucleotides read TGTGCCAGCAGCCGCTCGAGTGGGACAGCCGTAGCCAAAAACATTCAGTACTTC. As protein: CASSRSSGTAVAKNIQYF.

This sequence joins TRBV9 and TRBJ1-2; 8 bases agree with TRBD1. Trimming cost V 4 bases and J 5 bases; bases outside gene matches: 13. Looked up from germline, CDR1 is SGDLS and CDR2 is YYNGEE. CDR3 length equals 16 residues. The CDR3 DNA sequence: TGTGCCAGCAGCCCAGACCCCCAGGGGGCGTGGTATGGCTACACCTTC. Encoded protein: CASSPDPQGAWYGYTF. The whole variable domain, remainder taken from reference TRBV9 and TRBJ1-2, is DSGVTQTPKHLITATGQRVTLRCSPRSGDLSVYWYQQSLDQGLQFLIQYYNGEERAKGNILERFSAQQFPDLHSELNLSSLELGDSALYFCASSPDPQGAWYGYTFGSGTRLTVV.

The V and J genes are TRBV13 and TRBJ1-1; D gene ambiguous. The CDR3 consists of 15 residues. With 1 base removed from V and 2 bases from J, the gap between germline ends came to 11 bases. Per the germline V gene, CDR1 is PRHDT and CDR2 is FYEKMQ (reference sequence). The CDR3 here is CASSLEGRDNTEAFF. The CDR3 bases are TGTGCCAGCAGCTTAGAAGGGCGGGATAACACTGAAGCTTTCTTT.

This chain links TRBV5-1 with TRBJ2-1; possible D gene TRBD2, 7 bases. The germline V gene has CDR1 SGHRS and CDR2 YFSETQ. The CDR3 spans 16 residues. The V gene lost 1 base and the J gene lost 1 base, with 12 bases spanning the gap. CDR3 region: CASSLKGGGSYNEQFF. The CDR3 DNA follows: TGCGCCAGCAGCTTGAAGGGGGGGGGTTCCTACAATGAGCAGTTCTTC.

The rearrangement joins TRBV28 to TRBJ2-7; TRBD1 agrees at 10 bases. V lost 7 bases to trimming and J lost 2 bases; unmatched junction nucleotides: 8. Germline CDR1 and CDR2: MDHEN and SYDVKM. The CDR3 contains 15 residues. In DNA, the CDR3 is TGTGCCAGCATCCGATCCGGGACAGGGGCCTACGAGCAGTACTTC. It yields the protein CASIRSGTGAYEQYF. Variable domain in full (rest from reference TRBV28 and TRBJ2-7): DVKVTQSSRYLVKRTGEKVFLECVQDMDHENMFWYRQDPGLGLRLIYFSYDVKMKEKGDIPEGYSVSREKKERFSLILESASTNQTSMYLCASIRSGTGAYEQYFGPGTRLTVT.

The chain joins TRBV9 to TRBJ2-2; tentative D call: TRBD2 (5 bases). The CDR3 runs 15 residues. The germline CDR1 and CDR2 sequences are SGDLS and YYNGEE. The V and J ends lost 0 bases and 0 bases respectively, with 6 bases between them. The CDR3 here is CASSVAGSNTGELFF. CDR3 sequence (DNA): TGTGCCAGCAGCGTAGCGGGATCGAACACCGGGGAGCTGTTTTTT.

The chain joins TRBV5-4 to TRBJ2-7; no clear D gene. Trimming removed 0 bases from V and 0 bases from J, with 7 bases in between. The germline V gene has CDR1 SGHNT and CDR2 YYREEE (reference sequence). There are 14 residues in the CDR3. CDR3 in amino acids: CASSLAGSSYEQYF. The DNA for the CDR3 is TGTGCCAGCAGCTTGGCAGGCAGCTCCTACGAGCAGTACTTC. The entire variable domain, with the rest obtained from reference TRBV5-4 and TRBJ2-7, is as follows: ETGVTQSPTHLIKTRGQQVTLRCSSQSGHNTVSWYQQALGQGPQFIFQYYREEENGRGNFPPRFSGLQFPNYSSELNVNALELDDSALYLCASSLAGSSYEQYFGPGTRLTVT.

V and J are TRBV7-3 and TRBJ1-5; no clear D gene. Trimming pared 6 bases from V and 0 bases from J, leaving 15 bases between. Germline V gene data show CDR1 as SGHTA and CDR2 as FQGTGA. The CDR3 has 16 residues. The CDR3 coding sequence is TGTGCCAGCAGACCCCCGGAGCGAAATAGCAATCAGCCCCAGCATTTT. Translation: CASRPPERNSNQPQHF.

This chain joins TRBV6-5 and TRBJ2-7; the D gene is possibly TRBD1 (6 bases). The CDR3 is 15 residues long. The germline CDR1 and CDR2 sequences are MNHEY and SVGAGI. The ends were cut back, 4 bases at V and 2 bases at J, with 15 bases in the middle. CDR3 loop: CASSSTTDRTYEQYF. The CDR3 DNA sequence: TGTGCCAGCAGTTCCACCACCGACAGGACCTACGAGCAGTACTTC.

As to this clone: This same CDR3 is encoded by further DNA sequences in the sample. CDR3 amino acids: CASSLGTANTEAFF. For the CDR3, the DNA is TGCGCCAGCAGCTTGGGGACAGCCAACACTGAAGCTTTCTTT. The rearrangement links TRBV5-1 to TRBJ1-1, with D possibly being TRBD1 (6 bases). This CDR3 region has 14 residues. Per germline, CDR1 SGHRS and CDR2 YFSETQ. Trimming cost V 0 bases and J 2 bases, with 8 bases left between them.

The genes are TRBV10-3 and TRBJ1-4, with a tentative D call TRBD1 (5 bases). Germline-derived CDR1 and CDR2 are ENHRY and SYGVKD. V lost 9 bases and J 8 bases, leaving 13 bases between the germline ends. The CDR3 totals 12 residues. CDR3 sequence (DNA): TGTGCCATGGGGCCTGACGGGGAAAAACTGTTTTTT. It is translated as CAMGPDGEKLFF.

The rearrangement joins TRBV4-1 to TRBJ1-4; TRBD1 might be the D (6 bases). The germline gives CDR1 MGHRA, CDR2 YSYEKL. V shed 1 base and J shed 7 bases, with 22 bases lying between them. This CDR3 has 18 residues. CDR3 amino acids: CASSQGPLTGSIGEKLFF. The CDR3 region has the DNA TGCGCCAGCAGCCAAGGCCCTCTCACAGGGAGTATTGGTGAAAAACTGTTTTTT.

The chain recombines TRBV7-6 with TRBJ2-1, with TRBD2 matching over 9 bases. Germline trimming cut 2 bases from V and 5 bases from J; bases unmatched to any gene: 10. Germline V gene sequence: CDR1 SGHVS, CDR2 FNYEAQ. This CDR3 is built from 17 residues. In nucleotides, the CDR3 is TGTGCCAGCAGCTTATCCCCTGGCGGGGGGGGGAACAATGAGCAGTTCTTC. It specifies CASSLSPGGGGNNEQFF.

This chain connects TRBV7-3 to TRBJ2-1; D is undetermined. Trimming shortened V by 4 bases and J by 6 bases, and 10 bases separated the two germline ends. This CDR3 spans 13 amino acids. Per germline, CDR1 SGHTA and CDR2 FQGTGA. CDR3 DNA: TGTGCCAGCAGCTCGCTAGGCCCCAATGAGCAGTTCTTC. It specifies CASSSLGPNEQFF.

The rearrangement links TRBV27 to TRBJ2-5, with D possibly being TRBD1 (6 bases). V was cut by 3 bases and J by 1 base, with 9 bases left in between. The CDR3 spans 14 residues. The germline CDR1 and CDR2 sequences are MNHEY and SMNVEV (reference sequence). The CDR3 spells CASSLLGAQETQYF. The CDR3 DNA reads as TGTGCCAGCAGTTTGCTGGGGGCCCAAGAGACCCAGTACTTC.

V usage is TRBV5-5 and J usage is TRBJ1-5; D remains ambiguous. Trimming pared 0 bases from V and 5 bases from J, leaving 6 bases between. The germline V gene encodes CDR1 SGHKS and CDR2 YYEKEE (reference sequence). The CDR3 contains 13 residues. Here the CDR3 reads CASSLVTDQPQHF. The CDR3 DNA reads as TGTGCCAGCAGCTTGGTAACGGATCAGCCCCAGCATTTT.

The J gene is TRBJ1-2, the V gene TRBV28; weak D call: TRBD1 (5 bases). CDR3 length: 14 residues. Per the germline V gene, CDR1 is MDHEN and CDR2 is SYDVKM. V dropped 6 bases and J dropped 6 bases, with 17 bases sitting between them. The CDR3 nucleotides are TGTGCCAGCAGCCGACCGAGGCAGGGTGATGGCTACACCTTC. It yields the protein CASSRPRQGDGYTF.

This clone was counted once. The genes are TRBV7-2 and TRBJ2-3, with 9 bases matching TRBD1. Looked up from germline, CDR1 is SGHTA and CDR2 is FQGNSA. J gave up 5 bases and V 6 bases, and 9 bases lay outside the gene matches. This CDR3 region has 15 residues. The CDR3 bases are TGTGCCAGCAGTTTGGACAGGGGACAAAGAGATACGCAGTATTTT. Its protein is CASSLDRGQRDTQYF. Complete variable domain (other parts from reference TRBV7-2 and TRBJ2-3): GAGVSQSPSNKVTEKGKDVELRCDPISGHTALYWYRQSLGQGLEFLIYFQGNSAPDKSGLPSDRFSAERTGGSVSTLTIQRTQQEDSAVYLCASSLDRGQRDTQYFGPGTRLTVL.

To note about this clone: Other nucleotide sequences from this sample produce the same CDR3. V and J are TRBV27 and TRBJ2-7, with TRBD2 matching 8 bases. V lost 2 bases, J lost 2 bases, and 5 bases stayed unmatched. CDR1 MNHEY and CDR2 SMNVEV come from the germline V gene (reference sequence). CDR3 length: 15 amino acids. In nucleotides, the CDR3 is TGTGCCAGCAGTTTAAGCACTAGCGGAACCTACGAGCAGTACTTC. Translating gives CASSLSTSGTYEQYF.

This chain connects TRBV2 to TRBJ2-1; the match to TRBD2 covers 8 bases. Germline CDR1 SNHLY, CDR2 FYNNEI. CDR3 length equals 16 residues. V trimming: 5 bases; J trimming: 1 base; junction bases outside the gene matches: 7. CDR3 in amino acids: CASSPMAGGSYNEQFF. The DNA for the CDR3 is TGTGCCAGCAGTCCCATGGCGGGAGGTTCCTACAATGAGCAGTTCTTC. Drawing the rest from reference TRBV2 and TRBJ2-1, the complete variable domain is EPEVTQTPSHQVTQMGQEVILRCVPISNHLYFYWYRQILGQKVEFLVSFYNNEISEKSEIFDDQFSVERPDGSNFTLKIRSTKLEDSAMYFCASSPMAGGSYNEQFFGPGTRLTVL.

This rearrangement joins TRBV14 to TRBJ2-7; D call uncertain. CDR1 and CDR2 from the germline V gene are SGHDN and FVKESK. V was cut by 1 base and J by 1 base, with 8 bases left in between. There are 14 residues in the CDR3. The DNA of the CDR3 is TGTGCCAGCAGCCAAGGTAGCAGATCCTACGAGCAGTACTTC. Translated, it gives CASSQGSRSYEQYF.

The V gene is TRBV28, the J gene TRBJ2-7; D is undetermined. Germline loops: CDR1 MDHEN, CDR2 SYDVKM. The V end lost 6 bases, the J end lost 5 bases, and 14 bases lay between the germline ends. This CDR3 is 13 amino acids long. The CDR3 DNA follows: TGTGCCAGCAGCCATAGTTTCTTCCACGAGCAGTACTTC. Amino acids: CASSHSFFHEQYF.

The chain links TRBV4-2 to TRBJ2-7, with 11 nucleotides matching TRBD1. The CDR3 consists of 15 residues. V was pared by 1 base and J by 2 bases, with 1 base of the junction left unmatched. CDR1 is LGHNA, CDR2 YNFKEQ, per germline. In DNA, the CDR3 is TGTGCCAGCAGCCAAGGGACAGGGGGCGCCTACGAGCAGTACTTC. It yields the protein CASSQGTGGAYEQYF.

The chain recombines TRBV5-1 with TRBJ1-5; 10 bases are a match to TRBD1. This CDR3 is built from 15 residues. With V trimmed by 1 base and J by 4 bases, 2 bases remained unmatched. CDR1 and CDR2 (germline): SGHRS, YFSETQ. The CDR3 DNA follows: TGCGCCAGCAGCTTGAGACAGGGGGCTAATCAGCCCCAGCATTTT. This codes for CASSLRQGANQPQHF.

This sequence joins TRBV6-4 and TRBJ2-6; 10 nucleotides match TRBD2. The germline CDR1 and CDR2 sequences are MRHNA and SNTAGT. V lost 8 bases to trimming and J lost 0 bases; unmatched junction nucleotides: 4. The CDR3 runs to 16 residues. CDR3 loop: CASARTSGSGANVLTF. The CDR3 nucleotides are TGTGCCAGCGCCCGGACTAGCGGCTCTGGGGCCAACGTCCTGACTTTC.

The chain couples TRBV19 to TRBJ1-1; TRBD1 agrees at 8 bases. Germline CDR1 is LNHDA and CDR2 is SQIVND (reference sequence). Trimming removed 7 bases from V and 5 bases from J; junction bases left unmatched: 12. This CDR3 contains 15 residues. The CDR3 bases are TGTGCCAGTACCCCTGGCAGGGGGCCTATAACTGAAGCTTTCTTT. Its protein is CASTPGRGPITEAFF.

This clone was seen more than once but under ten times. V is TRBV28 and J is TRBJ1-2; D unresolved. Germline V CDR1 and CDR2: MDHEN, SYDVKM. This CDR3 has 13 amino acids. The germline V and J ends were trimmed by 5 bases and 4 bases, with 11 bases remaining between them. Here the CDR3 DNA reads TGTGCCAGCAGTCTAGGAGGGCCCTATGGCTACACCTTC. Translating it yields CASSLGGPYGYTF.

J is TRBJ1-2 and V is TRBV9; TRBD1 matches 12 bases. Per germline, CDR1 SGDLS and CDR2 YYNGEE. CDR3 length: 15 amino acids. With 3 bases clipped from V and 8 bases from J, the junction kept 8 bases outside the gene matches. The CDR3, as DNA: TGTGCCAGCAGCGGGACCGGGACAGGGGGCCAGGGCTACACCTTC. Its protein product is CASSGTGTGGQGYTF.

This clone appeared a few times. This rearrangement joins TRBV9 to TRBJ1-2; 8 bases match TRBD1. The trim removed 2 bases at V and 8 bases at J, leaving 11 bases unmatched. CDR3 length: 15 residues. Germline CDR1 reads SGDLS; CDR2 reads YYNGEE. CDR3 sequence: CASSVSDRVEGGYTF. The CDR3 coding sequence is TGTGCCAGCAGCGTCTCGGACAGGGTAGAGGGAGGCTACACCTTC.

This clone was seen a few times. The chain combines TRBV14 with TRBJ1-4; perhaps TRBD1 as D (6 bases). Germline V lookup: CDR1 SGHDN, CDR2 FVKESK. The CDR3 covers 13 residues. Trimming pared 9 bases from V and 0 bases from J, leaving 8 bases between. The chain's CDR3 is CASGQSTNEKLFF. CDR3 nucleotide sequence: TGTGCCAGTGGACAGTCAACTAATGAAAAACTGTTTTTT.

This clone was detected a few times. The gene calls are TRBV28 and TRBJ1-5; no firm D call. V was shortened by 5 bases and J by 9 bases, with 20 bases between the two germline ends. CDR1 and CDR2 from the germline V gene are MDHEN and SYDVKM. This CDR3 region has 15 residues. The CDR3 sequence: CASSGPFPPGRPQHF. The CDR3 coding sequence is TGTGCCAGCAGTGGCCCCTTTCCTCCGGGTCGGCCCCAGCATTTT.

This rearrangement joins TRBV11-2 to TRBJ2-7; 7 positions match TRBD1. Looked up from germline, CDR1 is SGHAT and CDR2 is FQNNGV. V was pared by 4 bases and J by 2 bases, with 8 bases of the junction left unmatched. The CDR3 sequence is 15 residues long. The CDR3 coding sequence is TGTGCCAGCAGCTCCCCCGGGACAGCAGCCTACGAGCAGTACTTC. It translates to CASSSPGTAAYEQYF.